Listed here is a single T cell receptor beta chain. This entry comes from a study of shared clonotypes between healthy human individuals. TCRdb's copy holds only in-frame clones and misses some; the assay was immunoSEQ multiplex PCR. The repertoire consists of around 2.5 million clones, with over 85% occurring once and the leading ten covering approximately 0.37%. Between the trimmed V and J ends, which lost 4 bases and 4 bases, there was a span of 15 bases. Germline V CDR1 and CDR2: SNHLY, FYNNEI. This CDR3 has 15 residues. V gene TRBV2 combines with J gene TRBJ2-3, with D possibly being TRBD1 or TRBD2 (5 bases each). The receptor was derived from a man between 18 and 29 years old in good health. Some clones in this sample may be carry-over from other donors' samples. The sample consisted of naive CD4+ T cells from PBMCs. Stated subset: CD45RA+ positively selected. Here the CDR3 DNA reads TGTGCCAGCAGTGGGACTGGGGGTGGGCCAGATACGCAGTATTTT. Translation: CASSGTGGGPDTQYF. The whole variable domain, filled in from reference TRBV2 and TRBJ2-3, reads EPEVTQTPSHQVTQMGQEVILRCVPISNHLYFYWYRQILGQKVEFLVSFYNNEISEKSEIFDDQFSVERPDGSNFTLKIRSTKLEDSAMYFCASSGTGGGPDTQYFGPGTRLTVL.